These 17 T cell receptor beta chains were all obtained from the same sample, sequenced in a study of blood T cell repertoires in COVID-19. Sequencing used immunoSEQ multiplex PCR; TCRdb keeps in-frame clones, though not all of them. The sample lists about 74,000 clones; 88% were seen once. Sequencing was carried out using peripheral blood. The source is a woman aged 80 or older with acute or convalescent COVID-19.

V and J are TRBV4-2 and TRBJ1-1; 8 positions agree with TRBD1. Unmatched junction bases numbered 6, after V lost 2 bases and J lost 1 base. Germline V gives CDR1 LGHNA, CDR2 YNFKEQ. The CDR3 is made up of 16 amino acids. The CDR3 coding sequence is TGTGCCAGCAGCCAATCGTGGACAGGGCGGAACACTGAAGCTTTCTTT. Encoded protein: CASSQSWTGRNTEAFF.

V is TRBV6-5 and J is TRBJ2-2; 11 bases match TRBD2. The CDR3 extends over 15 amino acids. V dropped 6 bases and J dropped 4; count of bases not matched to a gene: 4. Germline V CDR1 and CDR2: MNHEY, SVGAGI. CDR3 bases: TGTGCCAGCAGCCTAACTAGCGGGGGCACCGGGGAGCTGTTTTTT. Translating it yields CASSLTSGGTGELFF.

CDR3 in amino acids: CASSRDRQGALHF. The CDR3 DNA reads TGTGCCAGCAGCCGGGACAGACAGGGCGCCCTCCACTTT. The chain couples TRBV11-2 to TRBJ1-6; TRBD1 matches 7 bases. With 5 bases clipped from V and 14 bases from J, the junction kept 9 bases outside the gene matches. The CDR3 extends over 13 amino acids. The germline gives CDR1 SGHAT, CDR2 FQNNGV.

The chain uses TRBV7-9 and TRBJ1-2; 11 bases map to TRBD1. In germline, CDR1 is SEHNR, CDR2 FQNEAQ (reference sequence). V lost 5 bases to trimming and J lost 4 bases; unmatched junction nucleotides: 15. The CDR3 loop spans 18 amino acids. The CDR3 bases are TGTGCCAGCAGCCTAAGTCCGGGACAGGGGGGGCGTTCCTATGGCTACACCTTC. Translated, it gives CASSLSPGQGGRSYGYTF.

This sequence joins TRBV27 and TRBJ1-1; the D is unclear. CDR1 and CDR2 (germline): MNHEY, SMNVEV (reference sequence). V gave up 5 bases and J gave up 4 bases, with 17 bases separating them. The CDR3 is 15 amino acids. This chain's CDR3 is CASSPSTRWATEAFF. The CDR3 DNA is TGTGCCAGCAGTCCCTCGACACGGTGGGCCACTGAAGCTTTCTTT.

The rearrangement joins TRBV14 to TRBJ1-1; perhaps TRBD1 as D (6 bases). Germline lookup yields CDR1 SGHDN and CDR2 FVKESK. CDR3 length: 14 amino acids. Trimming took off 4 bases at V and 5 bases at J, with 14 bases between the two ends. CDR3 DNA: TGTGCCAGCAGCCCACAGGGTGTATATACTGAAGCTTTCTTT. It encodes CASSPQGVYTEAFF.

The rearrangement joins TRBV5-6 to TRBJ1-1; no firm D call. The V and J ends lost 4 bases and 1 base respectively, with 14 bases between them. Germline assignment: CDR1 SGHDT and CDR2 YYEEEE. The CDR3 extends over 15 amino acids. The CDR3 sequence is CASSGELRGNTEAFF. CDR3 DNA: TGTGCCAGCAGCGGCGAATTACGGGGGAACACTGAAGCTTTCTTT.

This chain links TRBV19 with TRBJ2-3; D unclear. This CDR3 region has 14 residues. V lost 3 bases and J lost 0, with 7 bases in between. Germline assignment: CDR1 LNHDA and CDR2 SQIVND (reference sequence). CDR3 DNA sequence: TGTGCCAGTAGTATTTCGGGTAGCACAGATACGCAGTATTTT. This encodes CASSISGSTDTQYF.

The genes are TRBV5-1 and TRBJ1-2; 10 bases line up with TRBD1. Trimming at V came to 4 bases and at J to 6 bases, leaving 6 bases not matched to a gene. This CDR3 region has 14 residues. Germline V lookup: CDR1 SGHRS, CDR2 YFSETQ. CDR3 region: CASSLQDRGNGYTF. The CDR3 nucleotides are TGCGCCAGCAGCCTGCAGGACAGGGGGAATGGCTACACCTTC. The full variable domain, rest sourced from reference TRBV5-1 and TRBJ1-2, is KAGVTQTPRYLIKTRGQQVTLSCSPISGHRSVSWYQQTPGQGLQFLFEYFSETQRNKGNFPGRFSGRQFSNSRSEMNVSTLELGDSALYLCASSLQDRGNGYTFGSGTRLTVV.

The V call is TRBV6-5, the J call TRBJ2-7; perhaps TRBD1 as D (5 bases). The CDR3 runs 14 residues. Trimming left V 0 bases short and J 3 bases short, with 9 bases between. Per germline, CDR1 MNHEY and CDR2 SVGAGI. The CDR3 here is CASSYSRQGYEQYF. CDR3 nucleotides: TGTGCCAGCAGTTACTCGAGGCAGGGCTACGAGCAGTACTTC.

The CDR3 DNA sequence: TGCAGCGTTGGGTCTAGCGGGTACGAGCAGTACTTC. Its translation: CSVGSSGYEQYF. The chain links TRBV29-1 to TRBJ2-7, with 8 bases matching TRBD2. V shed 4 bases and J 4 bases; nucleotides not matched to a gene: 3. This CDR3 comprises 12 residues. CDR1 SQVTM and CDR2 ANQGSEA come from the germline V gene.

The chain has TRBV11-2 and TRBJ2-3; 11 positions agree with TRBD2. Germline trimming cut 6 bases from V and 0 bases from J; bases unmatched to any gene: 8. Germline V CDR1 and CDR2: SGHAT, FQNNGV. The CDR3 totals 17 residues. The CDR3 sequence: CASRRLAGTKSTDTQYF. The CDR3 nucleotides are TGTGCCAGCAGACGACTAGCGGGAACCAAAAGCACAGATACGCAGTATTTT. The complete variable domain, with remaining parts taken from reference TRBV11-2 and TRBJ2-3, reads EAGVAQSPRYKIIEKRQSVAFWCNPISGHATLYWYQQILGQGPKLLIQFQNNGVVDDSQLPKDRFSAERLKGVDSTLKIQPAKLEDSAVYLCASRRLAGTKSTDTQYFGPGTRLTVL.

The chain is built from TRBV5-8 and TRBJ2-7; perhaps TRBD1 as D (6 bases). The germline V gene encodes CDR1 SGHTS and CDR2 YDEGEE. Trimming removed 3 bases from V and 3 bases from J, with 10 bases in between. The CDR3 is 13 residues long. DNA of the CDR3: TGTGCCAGCAGCTCACCACAGGGCTACGAGCAGTACTTC. Its translation is CASSSPQGYEQYF.

The chain employs TRBV7-8 and TRBJ1-3, with D possibly TRBD1 on 5 matching bases. V gave up 5 bases and J gave up 4 bases, with 15 bases separating them. Germline values: CDR1 SGHVS, CDR2 FQNEAQ. The CDR3 contains 15 residues. The CDR3 DNA is TGTGCCAGCAGCCCCGACTGGGGCGGAGGAAACACCATATATTTT. Amino acids: CASSPDWGGGNTIYF.

The chain combines TRBV6-5 with TRBJ1-4; 7 bases are a match to TRBD1. With V trimmed by 6 bases and J by 4 bases, 5 bases remained unmatched. Germline V gene data show CDR1 as MNHEY and CDR2 as SVGAGI. CDR3 size: 14 residues. The CDR3 DNA reads TGTGCCAGCAGAGGACAGGTCCTTAATGAAAAACTGTTTTTT. This sequence encodes CASRGQVLNEKLFF.

V gene TRBV5-1 combines with J gene TRBJ1-2; 10 bases map to TRBD1. Trimming took 4 bases from V and 5 from J; bases not matched to a gene: 8. This CDR3 is built from 15 residues. Per the germline V gene, CDR1 is SGHRS and CDR2 is YFSETQ. The CDR3 spells CASSISGQGVYGYTF. The DNA for the CDR3 is TGCGCCAGCAGCATTAGTGGACAGGGGGTGTATGGCTACACCTTC. Supplemented by reference TRBV5-1 and TRBJ1-2, the full variable domain reads KAGVTQTPRYLIKTRGQQVTLSCSPISGHRSVSWYQQTPGQGLQFLFEYFSETQRNKGNFPGRFSGRQFSNSRSEMNVSTLELGDSALYLCASSISGQGVYGYTFGSGTRLTVV.

V gene TRBV30 combines with J gene TRBJ1-2, with 9 bases identical to TRBD1. The germline gives CDR1 GTSNPN, CDR2 SVGIG (reference sequence). J lost 5 bases, V lost 3 bases, and 4 bases had no gene match. The CDR3 contains 13 residues. The CDR3 bases are TGTGCCTGGAGACAGGGGGCATCATATGGCTACACCTTC. Protein sequence: CAWRQGASYGYTF.